Listed here are 28 T cell receptor beta chains from one sample, sequenced in a study of T cells in Graves' hyperthyroidism and ophthalmopathy. Amplified TCR beta CDR3 regions came from RNA transcripts. The HTBI set primed first-round TCR CDR3 RT-PCR. Via MiXCR, TCRdb re-called the multiplex PCR reads, giving one row per CDR3 protein. The sample shows roughly 840,000 distinct CDR3 sequences, 35% to 45% of them seen only once. Input material: blood. The receptors were gathered from a man aged 18 to 35 with Graves' hyperthyroidism.

As regards this clonotype: At one of its ends the junction is not consistent with the germline gene, which may arise from a read error. This chain links TRBV10-3 with TRBJ1-4; the D is unclear. Germline V gives CDR1 ENHRY, CDR2 SYGVKD. This CDR3 region has 15 residues. The CDR3 DNA reads as TGTGCCAGCAGTGAAGCACGGCAACTTAATGAAAAACTGTTTTTT. Translating gives CASSEARQLNEKLFF.

This clonotype occurred many times. The chain combines TRBV12-3 or TRBV12-4 with TRBJ1-2; tentative D call: TRBD1 (5 bases). This CDR3 region has 12 residues. Between the trimmed V and J ends, which lost 5 bases and 7 bases, there was a span of 11 bases. The CDR3 loop reads CASSEQALGYTF. The CDR3 bases are TGTGCCAGCAGTGAACAGGCACTTGGCTACACCTTC.

The chain combines TRBV24-1 with TRBJ2-2, with 10 positions matching TRBD1. V was clipped by 7 bases and J by 4 bases; unmatched bases: 14. From germline, CDR1 is KGHDR and CDR2 SFDVKD. CDR3 length: 18 amino acids. For the CDR3, the DNA is TGTGCCACCAGCAGCTTCCTGACAGGGGGCGCCGGCACCGGGGAGCTGTTTTTT. Encoded protein: CATSSFLTGGAGTGELFF.

The chain joins TRBV7-2 to TRBJ2-7, with a weak D call TRBD2 (6 bases). Trimming removed 5 bases at V and 3 bases at J, with 23 bases between. This CDR3 region has 17 residues. CDR1 SGHTA and CDR2 FQGNSA come from the germline V gene. Written as DNA, the CDR3 is TGTGCCAGCAGCCCCCAGTCCGGGGGTAACTATGGCTACGAGCAGTACTTC. Translating gives CASSPQSGGNYGYEQYF.

This clonotype was seen ten or more times. The chain recombines TRBV29-1 with TRBJ1-1; 8 bases map to TRBD1. From germline, CDR1 is SQVTM and CDR2 ANQGSEA. The length of the CDR3 is 15 residues. The ends lost 6 bases at V and 4 bases at J; junction bases unmatched: 13. The CDR3, as DNA: TGCAGCGTCGCAGACGCAGGGGGCTGGATCACTGAAGCTTTCTTT. This gives the protein CSVADAGGWITEAFF.

The chain links TRBV19 to TRBJ1-4; the D gene is possibly TRBD1 (6 bases). Germline CDR1 is LNHDA and CDR2 is SQIVND (reference sequence). The V gene lost 6 bases and the J gene lost 6 bases, with 17 bases spanning the gap. The CDR3 covers 15 residues. The CDR3 coding sequence is TGTGCCAGTAGCTCACTGGACAGTCCAGATGAAAAACTGTTTTTT. Encoded protein: CASSSLDSPDEKLFF.

This clonotype was counted only a few times. The CDR3 DNA reads as TGTGCCAGCAGCCCAGGGAGAGAGCTGTTTTTT. It is translated as CASSPGRELFF. The genes are TRBV9 and TRBJ2-2; D assignment may be TRBD1 or TRBD2 (5 bases each). CDR1 and CDR2 from the germline V gene are SGDLS and YYNGEE. The V end was cut by 4 bases, the J end by 11 bases, with 9 bases between. This CDR3 contains 11 residues.

The V gene is TRBV2, the J gene TRBJ2-7; D remains unclear. Germline CDR1 is SNHLY and CDR2 is FYNNEI. The V end was cut by 5 bases, the J end by 4 bases, with 15 bases between. This CDR3 has 14 amino acids. The CDR3 DNA reads TGTGCCAGCAGTTACTTTGACCCTCCTTACGAGCAGTACTTC. Encoded protein: CASSYFDPPYEQYF.

This clonotype has ten or more counts. J is TRBJ1-1 and V is TRBV5-1; D might be TRBD1 (6 bases). Trimming removed 7 bases at V and 3 bases at J, with 16 bases between. This CDR3 region has 14 residues. Germline-derived CDR1 and CDR2 are SGHRS and YFSETQ. CDR3 coding DNA: TGCGCCAGCTCCGCTGGGGGGGCTGACACTGAAGCTTTCTTT. Protein sequence: CASSAGGADTEAFF.

This clonotype has a count of ten or more. V gene TRBV7-6 combines with J gene TRBJ2-7; D is perhaps TRBD2 (6 bases). V lost 1 base and J lost 0, with 10 bases in between. The CDR3 spans 15 residues. Germline CDR1 is SGHVS and CDR2 is FNYEAQ. This CDR3 is CASSLDLASSYEQYF. The CDR3, as DNA: TGTGCCAGCAGCTTAGACCTAGCGAGCTCCTACGAGCAGTACTTC. Looking up the rest from reference TRBV7-6 and TRBJ2-7 gives the full variable domain: GAGVSQSPRYKVTKRGQDVALRCDPISGHVSLYWYRQALGQGPEFLTYFNYEAQQDKSGLPNDRFSAERPEGSISTLTIQRTEQRDSAMYRCASSLDLASSYEQYFGPGTRLTVT.

The chain couples TRBV20-1 to TRBJ2-2; D tentatively reads TRBD1 or TRBD2 (5 bases each). V dropped 3 bases and J dropped 6 bases, with 14 bases sitting between them. There are 14 residues in the CDR3. Germline V lookup: CDR1 DFQATT, CDR2 SNEGSKA (reference sequence). The CDR3 region is CSASGVLGAGELFF. In DNA, the CDR3 is TGCAGTGCTAGCGGGGTCTTAGGGGCCGGGGAGCTGTTTTTT.

This sequence joins TRBV27 and TRBJ2-7; D might be TRBD1 or TRBD2, each matching 5 bases. V was shortened by 5 bases and J by 7 bases, with 24 bases between the two germline ends. The CDR3 covers 16 residues. Germline CDR1 reads MNHEY; CDR2 reads SMNVEV (reference sequence). CDR3 protein: CASSPKGYGTRREQYF. The CDR3 bases are TGTGCCAGCAGTCCCAAGGGGTACGGTACCCGGAGGGAGCAGTACTTC.

This clonotype has more than one count but fewer than ten. V is TRBV20-1 and J is TRBJ1-5; D not resolved. The CDR3 is 12 residues long. Per germline, CDR1 DFQATT and CDR2 SNEGSKA (reference sequence). V was clipped by 6 bases and J by 0 bases, with 6 bases between them. CDR3 in amino acids: CSAGNSNQPQHF. In DNA form, the CDR3 reads TGCAGTGCAGGGAATAGCAATCAGCCCCAGCATTTT.

The V and J genes are TRBV20-1 and TRBJ2-7; D not resolved. V was trimmed by 2 bases and J by 1 base, leaving 12 bases between them. CDR1 DFQATT and CDR2 SNEGSKA come from the germline V gene (reference sequence). The CDR3 is made up of 14 amino acids. The CDR3 DNA reads as TGCAGTGCTAGAATAGGCGCAGCATCCTACGAGCAGTACTTC. Protein product: CSARIGAASYEQYF.

This clonotype was seen a handful of times. The CDR3 DNA reads TGTGCCAGCAGCGTAGGACAGGGGCTCGCCTACGAGCAGTACTTC. Translated: CASSVGQGLAYEQYF. The genes are TRBV9 and TRBJ2-7; 8 bases are shared with TRBD1. The CDR3 runs to 15 residues. The V gene's germline CDR1 is SGDLS and CDR2 YYNGEE. With V trimmed by 0 bases and J by 2 bases, 4 bases remained unmatched.

The chain links TRBV6-2 or TRBV6-3 to TRBJ1-2, with D unresolved. The CDR3 is made up of 13 amino acids. Germline V gene data show CDR1 as MNHEY and CDR2 as SVGEGT. The V end was cut by 3 bases, the J end by 4 bases, with 9 bases between. The CDR3 DNA is TGTGCCAGCAGTTATGCTCGGAGCTATGGCTACACCTTC. Encoded protein: CASSYARSYGYTF.

The table lists this clonotype with a few counts. CDR3 DNA sequence: TGTGCCAGTAGTATTGGTTCGGGATACGAGCAGTACTTC. Protein product: CASSIGSGYEQYF. The chain joins TRBV19 to TRBJ2-7; D is possibly TRBD2 (5 bases). Trimming cost V 3 bases and J 4 bases, with 10 bases left between them. Germline V gene sequence: CDR1 LNHDA, CDR2 SQIVND (reference sequence). This CDR3 spans 13 amino acids.

This clonotype was seen at least ten times. The rearrangement uses TRBV7-9 and TRBJ1-4; D might be TRBD1 (5 bases). The CDR3 totals 13 residues. Germline V CDR1 and CDR2: SEHNR, FQNEAQ (reference sequence). The CDR3 region is CAAGDATNEKLFF. CDR3 coding DNA: TGTGCAGCGGGGGATGCAACTAATGAAAAACTGTTTTTT.

This clonotype has ten or more counts. This chain links TRBV7-2 with TRBJ2-7; possibly TRBD2 for D (7 bases). Germline V gives CDR1 SGHTA, CDR2 FQGNSA. With 7 bases removed from V and 2 bases from J, the gap between germline ends came to 18 bases. CDR3 length equals 15 residues. The CDR3 reads CASTPGGGKAYEQYF. DNA for the CDR3: TGTGCCAGCACCCCGGGGGGCGGGAAGGCCTACGAGCAGTACTTC.

This chain connects TRBV6-1 to TRBJ2-7; 9 positions match TRBD1. Germline values: CDR1 MNHNS, CDR2 SASEGT. J gave up 3 bases and V 6 bases, and 9 bases lay outside the gene matches. The CDR3 is made up of 15 amino acids. CDR3 region: CASRSSEDRGYEQYF. CDR3 nucleotide sequence: TGTGCCAGCAGGTCCTCAGAGGACAGGGGCTACGAGCAGTACTTC.

The chain couples TRBV20-1 to TRBJ2-5; 9 bases fit TRBD2. Germline V CDR1 and CDR2: DFQATT, SNEGSKA (reference sequence). There are 16 residues in the CDR3. V shed 4 bases and J 2 bases; nucleotides not matched to a gene: 11. CDR3 bases: TGCAGTGCTATACCCCTCCGGGCGGGGGGGCAAGAGACCCAGTACTTC. Residues: CSAIPLRAGGQETQYF.

The chain is built from TRBV2 and TRBJ1-2, with D unclear. This CDR3 is built from 13 residues. Germline V lookup: CDR1 SNHLY, CDR2 FYNNEI. V was pared by 5 bases and J by 3 bases, with 10 bases between. The chain's CDR3 is CASSYEMDYGYTF. The CDR3 bases are TGTGCCAGCAGTTACGAGATGGACTATGGCTACACCTTC.

This clonotype was counted at least ten times. This chain uses TRBV19 with TRBJ1-5; D uncertain. CDR1 and CDR2 (germline): LNHDA, SQIVND (reference sequence). V lost 8 bases and J lost 3, with 8 bases in between. This CDR3 spans 12 amino acids. In nucleotides, the CDR3 is TGTGCCAGTGGGTTGGTCAATCAGCCCCAGCATTTT. Its protein is CASGLVNQPQHF.

There are many counts of this clonotype. The chain carries TRBV29-1 and TRBJ2-7; 7 nucleotides match TRBD1. The V gene end was trimmed by 4 bases and the J gene end by 0 bases; junction bases not matched to a gene: 6. Germline V gene data show CDR1 as SQVTM and CDR2 as ANQGSEA. The CDR3 has 14 residues. Here the CDR3 DNA reads TGCAGCGTTGGCCGTTCAGGGGGCTCCTACGAGCAGTACTTC. Encoded protein: CSVGRSGGSYEQYF.

The rearrangement joins TRBV7-9 to TRBJ2-7; 9 nucleotides agree with TRBD2. V lost 8 bases and J lost 6; bases outside the gene matches: 14. The CDR3 length is 15 residues. Per germline, CDR1 SEHNR and CDR2 FQNEAQ (reference sequence). The chain's CDR3 is CASSSSGGIQLEQYF. As DNA, the CDR3 is TGTGCCAGCTCCTCAAGCGGGGGGATCCAACTCGAGCAGTACTTC. Full variable domain (remainder filled in from reference TRBV7-9 and TRBJ2-7): DTGVSQNPRHKITKRGQNVTFRCDPISEHNRLYWYRQTLGQGPEFLTYFQNEAQLEKSRLLSDRFSAERPKGSFSTLEIQRTEQGDSAMYLCASSSSGGIQLEQYFGPGTRLTVT.

This clonotype was detected a few times. This chain joins TRBV4-1 and TRBJ1-1; no clear D. The CDR3 extends over 14 amino acids. Trimming left V 2 bases short and J 0 bases short, with 7 bases between. Germline V gives CDR1 MGHRA, CDR2 YSYEKL. In nucleotides, the CDR3 is TGCGCCAGCAGCCAACGGACGGTGAACACTGAAGCTTTCTTT. It specifies CASSQRTVNTEAFF.

The chain joins TRBV10-3 to TRBJ1-5; 7 bases are shared with TRBD1. The CDR3 runs 19 residues. V shed 10 bases, J shed 0 bases, and the junction held 21 bases outside the gene matches. CDR1 and CDR2 (germline): ENHRY, SYGVKD. CDR3: CASRIATGALTYSNQPQHF. The CDR3 DNA reads TGTGCCAGCAGAATTGCCACAGGGGCCCTCACTTATAGCAATCAGCCCCAGCATTTT.

A word on this clonotype: This could be a read error, since a much larger clone is one nucleotide away. The CDR3 region has the DNA TGCGCCAGCTGCGTTGCGGCCGATCAGCCCCAGCATTTT. The encoded protein is CASCVAADQPQHF. V and J are TRBV5-1 and TRBJ1-5, with D unclear. Trimming left V 7 bases short and J 5 bases short, with 13 bases between. Germline lookup yields CDR1 SGHRS and CDR2 YFSETQ. The CDR3 covers 13 residues.